The 27 T cell receptor beta chains below were found in one sample sequenced in a study of T-cell memory formation after mild COVID-19. TCRdb processed the 5' RACE reads anew with MiXCR; each CDR3 protein has one entry. The sample has hundreds of thousands of distinct CDR3 sequences, 15% to 20% seen once; the top ten hold 9% to 15%. The sample consisted of PBMCs or a T cell subset sorted from them (not recorded which). The receptors come from an adult woman who had mild COVID-19 (a few samples of this study predate the infection). Cell type and time point are not known.

The genes are TRBV15 and TRBJ2-1; 8 bases are shared with TRBD1. V gave up 7 bases and J gave up 0 bases; unmatched junction bases: 5. Germline assignment: CDR1 LNHNV and CDR2 YYDKDF (reference sequence). The CDR3 spans 15 residues. This CDR3 reads CATTVGQGSYNEQFF. The CDR3 DNA is TGTGCCACCACCGTTGGACAGGGCTCCTACAATGAGCAGTTCTTC.

The genes are TRBV3-1 and TRBJ1-5, with TRBD1 identical over 10 bases. The J segment lost 2 bases and the V segment lost 0 bases, leaving 10 bases of the junction unmatched. The CDR3 is 19 amino acids. Germline CDR1 and CDR2: LGHDT and YNNKEL (reference sequence). CDR3 nucleotides: TGTGCCAGCAGCCAAGACAGCGACAGGGGGCGCGTCGGCAATCAGCCCCAGCATTTT. The encoded protein is CASSQDSDRGRVGNQPQHF.

This clonotype was seen a handful of times. The V and J genes are TRBV6-6 and TRBJ1-1; D gene unclear. The V end was cut by 3 bases, the J end by 6 bases, with 11 bases between. The length of the CDR3 is 13 residues. Germline assignment: CDR1 MNHNY and CDR2 SVGAGI (reference sequence). CDR3 DNA sequence: TGTGCCAGCAGTTATTCCGGCGCGGCTGAAGCTTTCTTT. Translating it yields CASSYSGAAEAFF.

In its sample, this clonotype was seen a few times. The chain links TRBV30 to TRBJ1-1; D is ambiguous. The CDR3 has 12 amino acids. The V and J ends lost 4 bases and 3 bases respectively, with 9 bases between them. Germline V gene sequence: CDR1 GTSNPN, CDR2 SVGIG (reference sequence). In nucleotides, the CDR3 is TGTGCCTGGAATATACAATACACTGAAGCTTTCTTT. Residues: CAWNIQYTEAFF.

The sample holds a few counts of this clonotype. The chain combines TRBV5-1 with TRBJ2-1; TRBD1 agrees at 7 bases. Unmatched junction bases numbered 9, after V lost 5 bases and J lost 7 bases. This CDR3 region has 14 residues. CDR1 SGHRS and CDR2 YFSETQ come from the germline V gene. In DNA, the CDR3 is TGCGCCAGCAGGGTGGGGACAGCCAATAATGAGCAGTTCTTC. This encodes CASRVGTANNEQFF.

The sample holds many counts of this clonotype. The chain is built from TRBV6-2 or TRBV6-3 and TRBJ2-5, with unresolved D. CDR1 MNHEY and CDR2 SVGEGT come from the germline V gene. The V end was cut by 0 bases, the J end by 7 bases, with 12 bases between. The CDR3 spans 14 residues. The CDR3 protein is CASSYSAGSVTQYF. CDR3 coding DNA: TGTGCCAGCAGTTACTCGGCTGGTTCTGTGACCCAGTACTTC.

The chain joins TRBV10-3 to TRBJ2-7, with D hard to call. V was trimmed by 2 bases and J by 0 bases, leaving 5 bases between them. CDR3 length equals 13 residues. CDR1 and CDR2 (germline): ENHRY, SYGVKD. The CDR3 sequence is CAISEASSYEQYF. As DNA, the CDR3 is TGTGCCATCAGTGAGGCCAGCTCCTACGAGCAGTACTTC.

The rearrangement uses TRBV29-1 and TRBJ2-2; D possibly uses TRBD1 or TRBD2 (5 bases each). V lost 7 bases to trimming and J lost 5 bases, with 17 bases between them. This CDR3 has 14 amino acids. CDR1 is SQVTM and CDR2 is ANQGSEA in the germline V gene. CDR3 sequence reads: CSGGMGAETGELFF. In DNA form, the CDR3 reads TGCAGCGGGGGGATGGGAGCGGAGACCGGGGAGCTGTTTTTT.

This clonotype was picked up a small number of times. The rearrangement joins TRBV5-1 to TRBJ2-5; 11 bases line up with TRBD2. Germline CDR1 SGHRS, CDR2 YFSETQ. The V and J ends lost 7 bases and 2 bases, in that order; junction bases with no gene match: 4. The CDR3 length is 14 residues. The chain's CDR3 is CASQLAGVQETQYF. As DNA, the CDR3 is TGCGCCAGCCAACTAGCGGGGGTGCAAGAGACCCAGTACTTC.

CDR3 bases: TGCGCCAGCAGCCAAGACAGCCGAGACAGCGTCACAGATACGCAGTATTTT. Encoded protein: CASSQDSRDSVTDTQYF. V is TRBV4-1 and J is TRBJ2-3, with D tentatively TRBD1 (5 bases). The CDR3 totals 17 residues. Trimming stripped 0 bases from V and 2 bases from J, with 15 bases between. Germline loops: CDR1 MGHRA, CDR2 YSYEKL.

This clonotype appeared a few times. The chain combines TRBV5-1 with TRBJ2-1; 7 nucleotides agree with TRBD1. Trimming at V came to 7 bases and at J to 5 bases, leaving 3 bases not matched to a gene. Germline V gives CDR1 SGHRS, CDR2 YFSETQ. This CDR3 has 12 amino acids. The CDR3 sequence is CASRDSDNEQFF. In DNA form, the CDR3 reads TGCGCCAGCCGGGACAGTGACAATGAGCAGTTCTTC.

The V and J genes are TRBV21-1 and TRBJ2-7; the table gives TRBD2 as D, unverified against the DNA. TRBV21-1 is noted as a pseudogene. The CDR3 length is 16 residues. CDR3 DNA sequence: TGTGCCAGCAGCAAAGAAGGGAGAAAAAGCTCCTACGAGCAGTACTTC. Translated, it gives CASSKEGRKSSYEQYF.

V and J are TRBV29-1 and TRBJ1-1; D ambiguous. Germline V gene lookup returns CDR1 SQVTM and CDR2 ANQGSEA. Trimming cost V 6 bases and J 4 bases, with 9 bases left between them. This CDR3 has 11 amino acids. The CDR3 region has the DNA TGCAGCGTGATGACCGGCACTGAAGCTTTCTTT. Protein sequence: CSVMTGTEAFF.

The chain links TRBV4-3 to TRBJ2-7; D is unresolved. The CDR3 has 15 amino acids. Trimming pared 0 bases from V and 3 bases from J, leaving 12 bases between. Germline CDR1 and CDR2: LGHNA and YSLEER. The CDR3 DNA is TGCGCCAGCAGCCAAGAGACGGAAAATATCTACGAGCAGTACTTC. This translates into CASSQETENIYEQYF.

The chain couples TRBV20-1 to TRBJ1-1, with unresolved D. CDR3 size: 12 residues. Trimming cost V 1 base and J 1 base, with 4 bases left between them. The germline CDR1 and CDR2 sequences are DFQATT and SNEGSKA (reference sequence). The CDR3 DNA sequence: TGCAGTGCTAGAGTAAAGAACACTGAAGCTTTCTTT. Residues: CSARVKNTEAFF.

This clonotype has a handful of counts. The gene calls are TRBV11-2 and TRBJ1-6; D gene unclear. The CDR3 loop spans 15 amino acids. Per germline, CDR1 SGHAT and CDR2 FQNNGV. Trimming removed 4 bases from V and 5 bases from J, with 12 bases in between. This chain's CDR3 is CASSSGGQNNSPLHF. For the CDR3, the DNA is TGTGCCAGCAGCTCCGGCGGGCAGAATAATTCACCCCTCCACTTT.

The chain combines TRBV24-1 with TRBJ1-2; tentative D call: TRBD1 (5 bases). The CDR3 length is 15 residues. Germline CDR1 and CDR2: KGHDR and SFDVKD. V gave up 5 bases and J gave up 10 bases, with 22 bases separating them. The CDR3 coding sequence is TGTGCCACCAGTGGTGGGCAGGGCTCCGATGCAATCTACACCTTC. It specifies CATSGGQGSDAIYTF.

The CDR3 reads CASSRREETQYF. The CDR3 bases are TGTGCCAGCAGCCGACGGGAAGAGACCCAGTACTTC. V and J are TRBV7-9 and TRBJ2-5; D call uncertain. Trimming left V 5 bases short and J 3 bases short, with 7 bases between. Germline values: CDR1 SEHNR, CDR2 FQNEAQ (reference sequence). The CDR3 has 12 residues. Full variable domain (outside the CDR3, taken from reference TRBV7-9 and TRBJ2-5): DTGVSQNPRHKITKRGQNVTFRCDPISEHNRLYWYRQTLGQGPEFLTYFQNEAQLEKSRLLSDRFSAERPKGSFSTLEIQRTEQGDSAMYLCASSRREETQYFGPGTRLLVL.

This clonotype was picked up a small number of times. The J gene is TRBJ1-3, the V gene TRBV6-5, with D uncertain. The V end lost 0 bases, the J end lost 0 bases, and 9 bases lay between the germline ends. The length of the CDR3 is 16 residues. Germline V gene lookup returns CDR1 MNHEY and CDR2 SVGAGI. The CDR3 protein is CASSYSDVGSGNTIYF. CDR3 in DNA: TGTGCCAGCAGTTACTCAGACGTGGGCTCTGGAAACACCATATATTTT.

The chain recombines TRBV5-5 with TRBJ2-1, with TRBD2 matching over 10 bases. The trim removed 1 base at V and 7 bases at J, leaving 8 bases unmatched. Germline lookup yields CDR1 SGHKS and CDR2 YYEKEE (reference sequence). This CDR3 has 16 residues. The chain's CDR3 is CASSLILAGVGNEQFF. CDR3 DNA: TGTGCCAGCAGCTTGATTCTAGCGGGAGTAGGAAATGAGCAGTTCTTC.

This clonotype was counted a few times. The J gene is TRBJ2-3, the V gene TRBV7-2; 8 nucleotides agree with TRBD2. Losses at the gene ends were 5 bases for V and 4 bases for J; bases not matched to a gene: 5. In germline, CDR1 is SGHTA, CDR2 FQGNSA. The CDR3 runs to 14 residues. The CDR3 here is CASSIGGGADTQYF. The CDR3 nucleotides are TGTGCCAGCAGCATCGGGGGGGGCGCAGATACGCAGTATTTT.

The chain recombines TRBV5-1 with TRBJ2-3; D possibly corresponds to TRBD2 (6 bases). There are 14 residues in the CDR3. Trimming took off 4 bases at V and 3 bases at J, with 12 bases between the two ends. The V gene's germline CDR1 is SGHRS and CDR2 YFSETQ. The CDR3 nucleotides are TGCGCCAGCAGCCCACGACTAGGGACAGATACGCAGTATTTT. As protein: CASSPRLGTDTQYF.

The chain carries TRBV20-1 and TRBJ2-2; D ambiguous. Germline lookup yields CDR1 DFQATT and CDR2 SNEGSKA (reference sequence). The ends were cut back, 7 bases at V and 0 bases at J, with 9 bases in the middle. The CDR3 length is 13 residues. DNA for the CDR3: TGCAGTGGAACAGAAGCGAACACCGGGGAGCTGTTTTTT. Its translation: CSGTEANTGELFF.

This chain joins TRBV12-3 or TRBV12-4 and TRBJ1-3, with 8 bases identical to TRBD1. J was trimmed by 4 bases and V by 3 bases; bases with no gene match: 2. This CDR3 contains 14 residues. For the CDR3, the DNA is TGTGCCAGCAGTTTGGGACAGGAGGGAAACACCATATATTTT. It encodes CASSLGQEGNTIYF.

This clonotype was counted only a few times. The chain is built from TRBV9 and TRBJ2-1; TRBD2 aligns across 15 bases. The CDR3 runs 18 residues. Trimming at V came to 4 bases and at J to 9 bases, leaving 14 bases not matched to a gene. CDR1 is SGDLS, CDR2 YYNGEE, per germline. DNA of the CDR3: TGTGCCAGCAGCCCGGGACTAGCGGGAGGAGGGGCGGGGGGTGAGCAGTTCTTC. Residues: CASSPGLAGGGAGGEQFF. The variable domain in full, with the rest retrieved from reference TRBV9 and TRBJ2-1, is DSGVTQTPKHLITATGQRVTLRCSPRSGDLSVYWYQQSLDQGLQFLIQYYNGEERAKGNILERFSAQQFPDLHSELNLSSLELGDSALYFCASSPGLAGGGAGGEQFFGPGTRLTVL.

This clonotype was counted many times. The chain links TRBV5-1 to TRBJ2-5; no reliable D call. This CDR3 comprises 13 residues. With 0 bases removed from V and 1 base from J, the gap between germline ends came to 4 bases. The germline CDR1 and CDR2 sequences are SGHRS and YFSETQ. CDR3 nucleotide sequence: TGCGCCAGCAGCTTGGAGGGCCAAGAGACCCAGTACTTC. It translates to CASSLEGQETQYF.

This clonotype was recorded many times. CDR3 loop: CASSYSMWTNEKLFF. Here the CDR3 DNA reads TGTGCCAGCAGTTACTCGATGTGGACTAATGAAAAACTGTTTTTT. The gene calls are TRBV6-5 and TRBJ1-4; D ambiguous. Trimming took off 0 bases at V and 2 bases at J, with 7 bases between the two ends. The germline gives CDR1 MNHEY, CDR2 SVGAGI. The CDR3 spans 15 residues.